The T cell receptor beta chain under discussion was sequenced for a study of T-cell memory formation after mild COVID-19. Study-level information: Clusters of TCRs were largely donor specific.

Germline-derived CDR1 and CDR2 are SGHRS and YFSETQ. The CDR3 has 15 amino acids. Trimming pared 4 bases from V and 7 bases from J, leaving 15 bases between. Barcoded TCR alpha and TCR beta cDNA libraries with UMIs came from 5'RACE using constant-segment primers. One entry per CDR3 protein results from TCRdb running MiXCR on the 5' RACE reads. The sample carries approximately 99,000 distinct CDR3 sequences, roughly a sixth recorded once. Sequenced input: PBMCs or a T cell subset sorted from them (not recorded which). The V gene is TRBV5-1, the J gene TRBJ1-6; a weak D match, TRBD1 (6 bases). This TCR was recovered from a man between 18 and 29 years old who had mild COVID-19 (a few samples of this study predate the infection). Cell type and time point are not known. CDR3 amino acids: CASSGQGLRNSPLHF. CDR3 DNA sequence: TGCGCCAGCAGCGGCCAGGGGCTACGCAATTCACCCCTCCACTTT.